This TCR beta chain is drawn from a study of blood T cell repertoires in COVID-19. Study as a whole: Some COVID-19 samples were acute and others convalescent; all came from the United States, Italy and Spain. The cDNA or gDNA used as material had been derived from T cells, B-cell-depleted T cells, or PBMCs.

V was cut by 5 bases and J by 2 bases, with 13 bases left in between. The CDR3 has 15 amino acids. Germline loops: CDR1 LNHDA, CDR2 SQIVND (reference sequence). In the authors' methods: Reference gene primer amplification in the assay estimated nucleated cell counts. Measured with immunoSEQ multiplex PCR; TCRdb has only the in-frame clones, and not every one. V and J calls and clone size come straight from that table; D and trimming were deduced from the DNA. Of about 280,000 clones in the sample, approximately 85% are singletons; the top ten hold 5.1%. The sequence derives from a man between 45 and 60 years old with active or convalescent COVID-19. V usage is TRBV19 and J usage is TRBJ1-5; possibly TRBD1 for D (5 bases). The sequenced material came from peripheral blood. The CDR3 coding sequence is TGTGCCAGTAGTTCTGGCAGGGTAGGCAATCAGCCCCAGCATTTT. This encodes CASSSGRVGNQPQHF.